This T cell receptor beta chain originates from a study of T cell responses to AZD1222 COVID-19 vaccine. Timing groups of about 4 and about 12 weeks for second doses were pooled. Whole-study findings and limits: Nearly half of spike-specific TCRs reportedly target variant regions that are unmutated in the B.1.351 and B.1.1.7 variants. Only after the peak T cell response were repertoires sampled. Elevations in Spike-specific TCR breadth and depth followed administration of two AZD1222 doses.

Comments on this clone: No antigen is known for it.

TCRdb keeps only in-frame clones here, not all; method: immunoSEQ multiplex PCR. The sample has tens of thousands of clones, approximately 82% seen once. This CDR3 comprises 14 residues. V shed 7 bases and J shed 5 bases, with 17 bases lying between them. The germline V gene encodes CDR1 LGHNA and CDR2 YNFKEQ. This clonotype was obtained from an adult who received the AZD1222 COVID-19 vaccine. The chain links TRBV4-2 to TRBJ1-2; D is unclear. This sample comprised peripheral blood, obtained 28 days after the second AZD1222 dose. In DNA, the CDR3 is TGTGCCAGCAAGGGAGGCGGAGGTCTTTATGGCTACACCTTC. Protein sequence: CASKGGGGLYGYTF.